The 17 T cell receptor beta chains presented below share a single source sample, sequenced in a study of T-cell memory formation after mild COVID-19 (dated by TCRdb to the early 2020s). Library creation used 5' RACE. The sequencer was an Illumina NovaSeq 6000. In TCRdb, the public reads were trimmed at Q25 with fastp and aligned with MiXCR, with productive beta chains retained. Each CDR3 protein gets just one entry, which takes the most common genes and DNA from the rows behind it. This sample holds approximately 340,000 distinct CDR3 sequences; 15% to 20% were observed only once. The ten largest clonotypes hold 20% to 25% of the sample. The sequenced material came from PBMCs or a T cell subset sorted from them (not recorded which). These receptor sequences come from a man aged 18 to 29 who had mild COVID-19 (a few samples of this study predate the infection). The sample titles of this study are shuffled in the database, so cell type and time point are left out; the donor was told from shared clones.

The V and J genes are TRBV6-2 or TRBV6-3 and TRBJ1-5, with a possible D match to TRBD1 (6 bases). Trimming cost V 4 bases and J 7 bases, with 14 bases left between them. CDR1 and CDR2 (germline): MNHEY, SVGEGT. The CDR3 sequence is 14 residues long. The CDR3 nucleotides read TGTGCCAGCAGTTCGCAGGGGAACCAGCAGCCCCAGCATTTT. It specifies CASSSQGNQQPQHF.

The chain employs TRBV6-5 and TRBJ1-5; D is undetermined. Trimming took off 6 bases at V and 5 bases at J, with 11 bases between the two ends. CDR3 size: 13 residues. Per germline, CDR1 MNHEY and CDR2 SVGAGI. The CDR3 region is CASSRVGYQPQHF. CDR3 nucleotides: TGTGCCAGCAGCCGCGTGGGTTATCAGCCCCAGCATTTT.

The chain uses TRBV12-1 and TRBJ2-3; TRBD1, as called in the table, went unchecked against the DNA. TRBV12-1 is a documented pseudogene. The CDR3 is made up of 15 amino acids. CDR3 sequence: CASSFSGGAEDTQYF. CDR3 sequence (DNA): TGTGCCAGCAGCTTTAGCGGGGGGGCGGAAGATACGCAGTATTTT.

This clonotype occurred a few times. The CDR3 nucleotides read TGTGCCAGCAGCTATAGGACAGGGGAAGCTTTCTTT. This codes for CASSYRTGEAFF. The rearrangement uses TRBV9 and TRBJ1-1, with 8 bases aligning to TRBD1. The CDR3 has 12 residues. The V gene end was trimmed by 4 bases and the J gene end by 8 bases; junction bases not matched to a gene: 4. Germline CDR1 SGDLS, CDR2 YYNGEE.

This clonotype was counted ten times or more. This chain links TRBV4-3 with TRBJ2-7; 7 nucleotides align to TRBD2. The CDR3 contains 16 residues. Germline trimming cut 1 base from V and 2 bases from J; bases unmatched to any gene: 8. CDR1 and CDR2 (germline): LGHNA, YSLEER. The CDR3 is CASSQAVPGTTYEQYF. DNA of the CDR3: TGCGCCAGCAGCCAAGCCGTACCGGGGACTACCTACGAGCAGTACTTC.

This clonotype was seen only a few times. J is TRBJ1-1 and V is TRBV7-3; unclear D gene. The CDR3 spans 13 residues. Trimming pared 1 base from V and 10 bases from J, leaving 13 bases between. The germline gives CDR1 SGHTA, CDR2 FQGTGA. The CDR3 sequence is CASSLNAAGLAFF. The CDR3 DNA sequence: TGTGCCAGCAGCTTAAATGCGGCGGGGTTAGCTTTCTTT.

This clonotype was seen more than once but under ten times. CDR3 loop: CASSQGQGVTEAFF. CDR3 sequence (DNA): TGCGCCAGCAGCCAAGGACAGGGAGTCACTGAAGCTTTCTTT. The V and J genes are TRBV4-1 and TRBJ1-1, with 7 bases lining up with TRBD1. CDR1 and CDR2 from the germline V gene are MGHRA and YSYEKL. The CDR3 has 14 residues. Unmatched junction bases numbered 3, after V lost 1 base and J lost 4 bases.

This clonotype turned up a few times. The chain carries TRBV30 and TRBJ2-7, with D uncertain. Germline CDR1 is GTSNPN and CDR2 is SVGIG (reference sequence). The CDR3 covers 12 residues. Trimming took 5 bases from V and 6 from J, leaving 14 bases between them. For the CDR3, the DNA is TGTGCCTGGTCGGTAGGGTTAGTCGAGCAGTACTTC. As protein: CAWSVGLVEQYF.

The chain employs TRBV29-1 and TRBJ2-5; D perhaps matches TRBD2 (6 bases). V lost 3 bases, J lost 1 base, and 9 bases lay in between. CDR1 and CDR2 (germline): SQVTM, ANQGSEA. The CDR3 is 13 amino acids. Here the CDR3 reads CSVEGGSQETQYF. CDR3 DNA sequence: TGCAGCGTTGAGGGGGGTTCCCAAGAGACCCAGTACTTC. The variable domain in full, with the rest retrieved from reference TRBV29-1 and TRBJ2-5, is SAVISQKPSRDICQRGTSLTIQCQVDSQVTMMFWYRQQPGQSLTLIATANQGSEATYESGFVIDKFPISRPNLTFSTLTVSNMSPEDSSIYLCSVEGGSQETQYFGPGTRLLVL.

The chain couples TRBV25-1 to TRBJ1-4; the match to TRBD1 covers 10 bases. CDR3 length: 15 amino acids. Per the germline V gene, CDR1 is MGHDK and CDR2 is SYGVNS. V lost 3 bases and J lost 8; bases outside the gene matches: 6. The CDR3: CASSETRTGGEKLFF. CDR3 coding DNA: TGTGCCAGCAGTGAGACTCGGACAGGGGGAGAAAAACTGTTTTTT.

Many counts were recorded for this clonotype. The chain carries TRBV3-1 and TRBJ1-1, with TRBD1 matching over 7 bases. The CDR3 covers 14 residues. The germline V gene encodes CDR1 LGHDT and CDR2 YNNKEL (reference sequence). Trimming removed 2 bases from V and 4 bases from J; junction bases left unmatched: 4. For the CDR3, the DNA is TGTGCCAGCAGCCAACGACAGGGCGGCACTGAAGCTTTCTTT. This gives the protein CASSQRQGGTEAFF. The variable domain in full, with the rest retrieved from reference TRBV3-1 and TRBJ1-1, is DTAVSQTPKYLVTQMGNDKSIKCEQNLGHDTMYWYKQDSKKFLKIMFSYNNKELIINETVPNRFSPKSPDKAHLNLHINSLELGDSAVYFCASSQRQGGTEAFFGQGTRLTVV.

This chain uses TRBV6-5 with TRBJ2-1; 9 positions match TRBD1. Germline V CDR1 and CDR2: MNHEY, SVGAGI. This CDR3 is built from 15 residues. The V segment lost 6 bases and the J segment 8 bases; nucleotides outside the gene matches: 11. The DNA for the CDR3 is TGTGCCAGCAGCGCTCGGACAGGGGTCCTCGATGAGCAGTTCTTC. Translating gives CASSARTGVLDEQFF.

The chain couples TRBV25-1 to TRBJ1-5; D remains unclear. With 3 bases removed from V and 7 bases from J, the gap between germline ends came to 19 bases. Germline V gene data show CDR1 as MGHDK and CDR2 as SYGVNS. This CDR3 is 16 amino acids long. This CDR3 reads CASSDGLTPSFQPQHF. DNA of the CDR3: TGTGCCAGCAGTGACGGACTCACTCCTAGTTTCCAGCCCCAGCATTTT.

The chain combines TRBV7-3 with TRBJ2-1; perhaps TRBD1 as D (6 bases). V was trimmed by 5 bases and J by 2 bases, leaving 13 bases between them. Germline V gene sequence: CDR1 SGHTA, CDR2 FQGTGA. The CDR3 has 15 amino acids. The CDR3 sequence: CASSPTGHPYNEQFF. In nucleotides, the CDR3 is TGTGCCAGCAGCCCAACAGGGCACCCCTACAATGAGCAGTTCTTC.

V usage is TRBV2 and J usage is TRBJ1-5; unclear D gene. CDR1 and CDR2 from the germline V gene are SNHLY and FYNNEI. The CDR3 has 15 residues. Trimming left V 4 bases short and J 0 bases short, with 10 bases between. This CDR3 reads CASSVAVYSNQPQHF. CDR3 sequence (DNA): TGTGCCAGCAGTGTGGCCGTATATAGCAATCAGCCCCAGCATTTT.

This clonotype was counted a few times. V is TRBV7-2 and J is TRBJ1-5; no reliable D call. V was trimmed by 7 bases and J by 0 bases, leaving 13 bases between them. The CDR3 covers 15 residues. CDR1 is SGHTA, CDR2 FQGNSA, per germline. The CDR3 DNA follows: TGTGCCAGCACCCCACAGATCGCTAGCAATCAGCCCCAGCATTTT. Translation gives CASTPQIASNQPQHF.

This clonotype was counted only a few times. The chain couples TRBV11-2 to TRBJ2-7; 8 bases match TRBD1. Per germline, CDR1 SGHAT and CDR2 FQNNGV. This CDR3 region has 12 residues. V shed 5 bases, J shed 6 bases, and the junction held 3 bases outside the gene matches. The CDR3 nucleotides read TGTGCCAGCAGCGCGGACAGGGCCGAGCAGTACTTC. It specifies CASSADRAEQYF. Variable domain in full (rest from reference TRBV11-2 and TRBJ2-7): EAGVAQSPRYKIIEKRQSVAFWCNPISGHATLYWYQQILGQGPKLLIQFQNNGVVDDSQLPKDRFSAERLKGVDSTLKIQPAKLEDSAVYLCASSADRAEQYFGPGTRLTVT.